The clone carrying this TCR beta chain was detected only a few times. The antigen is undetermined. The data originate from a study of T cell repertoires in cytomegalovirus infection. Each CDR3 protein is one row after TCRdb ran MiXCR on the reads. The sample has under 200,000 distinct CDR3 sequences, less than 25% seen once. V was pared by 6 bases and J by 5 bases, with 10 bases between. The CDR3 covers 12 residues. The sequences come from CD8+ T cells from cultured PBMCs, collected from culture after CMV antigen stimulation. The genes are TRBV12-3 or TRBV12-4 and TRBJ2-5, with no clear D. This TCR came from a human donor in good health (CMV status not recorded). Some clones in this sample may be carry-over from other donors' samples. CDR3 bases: TGTGCCAGCAGCCGGACGGAGGAGACCCAGTACTTC. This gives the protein CASSRTEETQYF.